This TCR beta chain was captured in a study of cytomegalovirus exposure and HLA in healthy donors. Study-level background: Both the approximately 120 validation repertoires and the approximately 670 first-cohort repertoires used the same platform, as reported by a later analysis. Study-level points and caveats: Rare TCR sequences predominated, though certain public TCRs were found in many donors. Later, an analysis found that TCR clusters from the first cohort tended to co-occur in the approximately 130 validation repertoires.

This clone has just a few counts. Its antigen is unidentified. Deletions cut 6 bases from V and 1 base from J, with 16 bases between. Per germline, CDR1 SQVTM and CDR2 ANQGSEA. The CDR3 length is 14 residues. Produced via immunoSEQ multiplex PCR; TCRdb's table is partial and in-frame only. This sample has 150,000 to 200,000 clones, with approximately 86% found just once. Sequenced sample: PBMCs. The source of this sequence is a woman under 30 in good health and CMV-seronegative. The rearrangement joins TRBV29-1 to TRBJ2-7; a possible D gene is TRBD1 (6 bases). The CDR3 spells CSVMTGGSSYEQYF. The CDR3 bases are TGCAGCGTGATGACAGGAGGTTCTTCCTACGAGCAGTACTTC.